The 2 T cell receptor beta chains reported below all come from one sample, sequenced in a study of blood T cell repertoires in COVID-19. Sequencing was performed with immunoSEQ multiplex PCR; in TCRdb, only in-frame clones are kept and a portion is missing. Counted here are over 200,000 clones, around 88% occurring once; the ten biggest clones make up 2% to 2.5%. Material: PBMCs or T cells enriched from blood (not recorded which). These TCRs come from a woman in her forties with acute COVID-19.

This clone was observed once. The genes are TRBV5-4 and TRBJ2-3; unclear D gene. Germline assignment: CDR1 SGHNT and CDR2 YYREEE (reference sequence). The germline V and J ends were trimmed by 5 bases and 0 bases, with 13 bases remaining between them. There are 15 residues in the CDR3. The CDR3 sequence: CASRSPPGSTDTQYF. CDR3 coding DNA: TGTGCCAGCAGATCCCCCCCCGGGAGCACAGATACGCAGTATTTT. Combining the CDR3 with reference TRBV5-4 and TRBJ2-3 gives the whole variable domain ETGVTQSPTHLIKTRGQQVTLRCSSQSGHNTVSWYQQALGQGPQFIFQYYREEENGRGNFPPRFSGLQFPNYSSELNVNALELDDSALYLCASRSPPGSTDTQYFGPGTRLTVL.

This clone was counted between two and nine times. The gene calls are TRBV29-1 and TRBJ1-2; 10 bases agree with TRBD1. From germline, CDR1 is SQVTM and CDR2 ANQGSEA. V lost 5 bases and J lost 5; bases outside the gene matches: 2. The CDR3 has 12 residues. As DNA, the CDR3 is TGCAGCGTTCCGGGACAGGGGTATGGCTACACCTTC. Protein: CSVPGQGYGYTF.